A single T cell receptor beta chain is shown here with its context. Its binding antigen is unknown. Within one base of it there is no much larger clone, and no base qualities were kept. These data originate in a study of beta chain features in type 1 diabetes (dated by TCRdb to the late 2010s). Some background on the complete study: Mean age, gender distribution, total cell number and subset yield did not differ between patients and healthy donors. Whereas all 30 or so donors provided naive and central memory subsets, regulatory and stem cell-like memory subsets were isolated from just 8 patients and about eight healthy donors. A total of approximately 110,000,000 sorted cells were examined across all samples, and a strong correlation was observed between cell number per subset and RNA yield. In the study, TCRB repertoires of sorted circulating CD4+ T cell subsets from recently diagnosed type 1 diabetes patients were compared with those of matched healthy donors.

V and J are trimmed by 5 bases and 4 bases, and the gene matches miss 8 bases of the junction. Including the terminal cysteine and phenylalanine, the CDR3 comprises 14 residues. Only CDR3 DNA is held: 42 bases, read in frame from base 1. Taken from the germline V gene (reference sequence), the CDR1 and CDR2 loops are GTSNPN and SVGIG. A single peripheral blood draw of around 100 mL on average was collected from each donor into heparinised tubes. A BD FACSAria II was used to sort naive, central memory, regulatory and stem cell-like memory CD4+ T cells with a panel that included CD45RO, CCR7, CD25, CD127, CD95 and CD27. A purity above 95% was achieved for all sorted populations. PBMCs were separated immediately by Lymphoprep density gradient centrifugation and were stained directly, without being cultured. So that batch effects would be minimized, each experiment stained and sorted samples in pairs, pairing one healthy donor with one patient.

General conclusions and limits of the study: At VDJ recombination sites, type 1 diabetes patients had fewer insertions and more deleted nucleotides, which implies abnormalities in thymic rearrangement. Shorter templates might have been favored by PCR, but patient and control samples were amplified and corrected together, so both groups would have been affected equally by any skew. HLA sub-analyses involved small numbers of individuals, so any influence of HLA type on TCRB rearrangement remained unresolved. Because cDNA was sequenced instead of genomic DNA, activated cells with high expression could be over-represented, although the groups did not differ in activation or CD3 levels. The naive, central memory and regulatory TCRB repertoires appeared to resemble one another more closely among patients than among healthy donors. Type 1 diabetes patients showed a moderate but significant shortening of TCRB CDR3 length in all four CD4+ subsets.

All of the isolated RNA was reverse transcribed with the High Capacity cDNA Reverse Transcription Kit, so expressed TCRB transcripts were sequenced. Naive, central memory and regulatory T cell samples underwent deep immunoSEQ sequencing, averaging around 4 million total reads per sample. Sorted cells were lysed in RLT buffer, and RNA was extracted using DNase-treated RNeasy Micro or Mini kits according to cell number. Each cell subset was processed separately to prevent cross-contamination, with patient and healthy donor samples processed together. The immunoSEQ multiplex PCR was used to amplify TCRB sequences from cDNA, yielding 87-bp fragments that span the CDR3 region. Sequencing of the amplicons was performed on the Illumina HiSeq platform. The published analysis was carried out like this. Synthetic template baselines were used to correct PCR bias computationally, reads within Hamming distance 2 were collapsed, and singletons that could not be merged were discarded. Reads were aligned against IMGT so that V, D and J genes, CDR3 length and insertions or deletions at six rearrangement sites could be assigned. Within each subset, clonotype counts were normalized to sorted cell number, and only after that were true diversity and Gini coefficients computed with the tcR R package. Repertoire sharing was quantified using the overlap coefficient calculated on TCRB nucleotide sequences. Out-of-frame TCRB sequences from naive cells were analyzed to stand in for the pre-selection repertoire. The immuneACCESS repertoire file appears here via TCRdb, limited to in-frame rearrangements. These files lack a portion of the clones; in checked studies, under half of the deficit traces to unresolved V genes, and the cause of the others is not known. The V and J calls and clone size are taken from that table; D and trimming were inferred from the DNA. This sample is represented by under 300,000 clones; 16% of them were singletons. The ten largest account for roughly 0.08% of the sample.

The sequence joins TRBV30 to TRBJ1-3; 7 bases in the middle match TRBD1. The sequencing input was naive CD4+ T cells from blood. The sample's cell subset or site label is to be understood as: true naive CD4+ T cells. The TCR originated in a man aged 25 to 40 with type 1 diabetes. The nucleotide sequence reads TGTGCCTGGGGAGACAGGGTCTTCGGAAACACCATATATTTT. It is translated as CAWGDRVFGNTIYF. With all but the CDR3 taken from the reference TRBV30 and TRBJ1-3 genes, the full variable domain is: SQTIHQWPATLVQPVGSPLSLECTVEGTSNPNLYWYRQAAGRGLQLLFYSVGIGQISSEVPQNLSASRPQDRQFILSSKKLLLSDSGFYLCAWGDRVFGNTIYFGEGSWLTVV.